This entry lists 23 T cell receptor beta chains sequenced from one sample in a study of Ad26.COV2.S vaccination and SARS-CoV-2 variants (dated by TCRdb to the early 2020s). The sample's treatment or condition label, in plain terms: around 19 received Ad26.COV2.S at low or high dose, single or two shots; several received placebo; per-sample allocation not given. Repertoires of vaccine and placebo recipients were sequenced from samples collected on day 63 after the first injection. Libraries came from the immunoSEQ multiplex PCR assay. TCRdb limited this immuneACCESS table to in-frame rearrangements with V and J called. A share of clones is missing; checked studies link under half to unresolved V genes, and the rest is unexplained. The sample contains over 400,000 clones, around 93% of them found a single time. About 1.7% of the sample goes to the ten largest clones. This material consisted of peripheral blood, taken in a trial of Ad26.COV2.S vaccine versus placebo. These receptors all stem from a person aged 18-65 years who received the Ad26.COV2.S COVID-19 vaccine or a placebo.

The gene calls are TRBV4-1 and TRBJ2-2; 10 bases match TRBD2. Germline V lookup: CDR1 MGHRA, CDR2 YSYEKL. The CDR3 loop spans 17 amino acids. Trimming took 4 bases from V and 2 from J; bases not matched to a gene: 7. This chain's CDR3 is CASSPPSGGPNTGELFF. DNA for the CDR3: TGCGCCAGCAGCCCCCCTAGCGGGGGCCCAAACACCGGGGAGCTGTTTTTT.

This clone has just a few counts. This chain joins TRBV19 and TRBJ1-3; a possible D gene is TRBD1 (5 bases). The germline CDR1 and CDR2 sequences are LNHDA and SQIVND (reference sequence). The CDR3 sequence is 15 residues long. Trimming removed 4 bases at V and 4 bases at J, with 14 bases between. The CDR3 nucleotides read TGTGCCAGTAGTACCGCCGCTGGGACGGGAAACACCATATATTTT. Its protein is CASSTAAGTGNTIYF.

This clone has just one count. This chain joins TRBV7-2 and TRBJ2-5, with D unresolved. The length of the CDR3 is 14 residues. Germline CDR1 and CDR2: SGHTA and FQGNSA. V lost 5 bases and J 4 bases, leaving 14 bases between the germline ends. CDR3: CASSPSDPRETQYF. DNA for the CDR3: TGTGCCAGCAGCCCATCGGACCCCAGAGAGACCCAGTACTTC.

The genes are TRBV20-1 and TRBJ2-1, with TRBD2 matching 8 bases. Looked up from germline, CDR1 is DFQATT and CDR2 is SNEGSKA (reference sequence). The V segment lost 3 bases and the J segment 8 bases; nucleotides outside the gene matches: 9. The CDR3 spans 14 residues. The CDR3 loop is CSASRRGAGDEQFF. For the CDR3, the DNA is TGCAGTGCTAGTCGGCGGGGGGCCGGGGATGAGCAGTTCTTC.

The chain joins TRBV19 to TRBJ1-6, with D perhaps matching TRBD1 (5 bases). The germline V and J ends were trimmed by 4 bases and 8 bases, with 12 bases remaining between them. Germline CDR1 LNHDA, CDR2 SQIVND (reference sequence). The length of the CDR3 is 14 residues. In DNA, the CDR3 is TGTGCCAGTAGTACTTACTTGACAGATTCACCCCTCCACTTT. Amino acid sequence: CASSTYLTDSPLHF.

This chain connects TRBV15 to TRBJ2-1; D perhaps matches TRBD1 (5 bases). The CDR3 is made up of 16 amino acids. Germline CDR1 and CDR2: LNHNV and YYDKDF (reference sequence). V lost 4 bases and J 4 bases, leaving 17 bases between the germline ends. The CDR3 spells CATSTRTSGVYNEQFF. The CDR3, as DNA: TGTGCCACCAGCACCCGGACATCTGGGGTGTACAATGAGCAGTTCTTC.

The chain employs TRBV2 and TRBJ2-3, with TRBD2 identical over 14 bases. Germline CDR1 SNHLY, CDR2 FYNNEI. The ends lost 7 bases at V and 6 bases at J; junction bases unmatched: 15. The CDR3 is 18 amino acids. The CDR3 DNA sequence: TGTGCCAGCACCTCCTCCGCCGGGACTAGCGGGGGTACGGATACGCAGTATTTT. Translation gives CASTSSAGTSGGTDTQYF.

This chain joins TRBV5-1 and TRBJ1-6; TRBD1 matches 7 bases. The CDR3 loop spans 17 amino acids. Germline CDR1 and CDR2: SGHRS and YFSETQ. The V segment lost 4 bases and the J segment 1 base; nucleotides outside the gene matches: 8. CDR3 sequence: CASSQADRESYNSPLHF. Written as DNA, the CDR3 is TGCGCCAGCAGCCAGGCCGACAGGGAATCCTATAATTCACCCCTCCACTTT.

The rearrangement joins TRBV9 to TRBJ2-7, with 11 bases matching TRBD1. This CDR3 comprises 16 residues. The germline V gene has CDR1 SGDLS and CDR2 YYNGEE. Trimming at V came to 0 bases and at J to 4 bases, leaving 6 bases not matched to a gene. CDR3 region: CASSVGGQGATYEQYF. Here the CDR3 DNA reads TGTGCCAGCAGCGTAGGTGGACAGGGGGCAACTTACGAGCAGTACTTC.

In its sample, this clone was seen once. This chain uses TRBV6-5 with TRBJ1-1; D remains unclear. Germline V gene data show CDR1 as MNHEY and CDR2 as SVGAGI. Between the trimmed V and J ends, which lost 3 bases and 4 bases, there was a span of 15 bases. The CDR3 has 15 residues. The DNA for the CDR3 is TGTGCCAGCAGTTATTATCGAGTCGGTGGCACTGAAGCTTTCTTT. Amino acid sequence: CASSYYRVGGTEAFF.

The V and J genes are TRBV3-1 (or the pseudogene TRBV3-2) and TRBJ1-1; tentative D call: TRBD1 (6 bases). The CDR3 runs to 15 residues. Per the germline V gene, CDR1 is LGHDT and CDR2 is YNNKEL (reference sequence). With 1 base removed from V and 2 bases from J, the gap between germline ends came to 11 bases. This chain's CDR3 is CASSQGTVPNTEAFF. CDR3 bases: TGTGCCAGCAGCCAAGGGACAGTACCTAACACTGAAGCTTTCTTT.

This chain connects TRBV29-1 to TRBJ1-1; D may be TRBD1 (6 bases). This CDR3 spans 13 amino acids. Germline V gene data show CDR1 as SQVTM and CDR2 as ANQGSEA. Trimming removed 2 bases at V and 10 bases at J, with 17 bases between. The CDR3 spells CSVEQGHDRGAFF. In DNA form, the CDR3 reads TGCAGCGTTGAACAGGGACACGACCGGGGAGCTTTCTTT.

The chain uses TRBV7-2 and TRBJ2-1, with D maybe TRBD1 (6 bases). The CDR3 is made up of 14 amino acids. Germline V lookup: CDR1 SGHTA, CDR2 FQGNSA. Trimming shortened V by 0 bases and J by 3 bases, and 6 bases separated the two germline ends. This chain's CDR3 is CASSLAQGYNEQFF. The CDR3 DNA is TGTGCCAGCAGCTTAGCACAGGGCTACAATGAGCAGTTCTTC. The variable domain in full, completed from reference TRBV7-2 and TRBJ2-1, reads GAGVSQSPSNKVTEKGKDVELRCDPISGHTALYWYRQSLGQGLEFLIYFQGNSAPDKSGLPSDRFSAERTGGSVSTLTIQRTQQEDSAVYLCASSLAQGYNEQFFGPGTRLTVL.

V gene TRBV7-9 combines with J gene TRBJ1-2; tentatively, D is TRBD1 (6 bases). Germline assignment: CDR1 SEHNR and CDR2 FQNEAQ (reference sequence). The CDR3 runs 17 residues. Trimming took off 5 bases at V and 1 base at J, with 20 bases between the two ends. CDR3 amino acids: CASSRLPGQSINYGYTF. The CDR3, as DNA: TGTGCCAGCAGCCGCTTACCGGGACAATCAATTAACTATGGCTACACCTTC.

About this clone: In the same sample, other DNA sequences code for this CDR3. V gene TRBV18 combines with J gene TRBJ2-7; D assignment may be TRBD1 or TRBD2 (6 bases each). Germline V lookup: CDR1 KGHSH, CDR2 LQKENI. V was trimmed by 1 base and J by 4 bases, leaving 8 bases between them. The CDR3 extends over 13 amino acids. CDR3 bases: TGTGCCAGCTCACCACAGGGGGGATACGAGCAGTACTTC. Residues: CASSPQGGYEQYF.

The chain combines TRBV5-6 with TRBJ2-7; TRBD2 matches 8 bases. V trimming: 4 bases; J trimming: 0 bases; junction bases outside the gene matches: 12. Germline CDR1 SGHDT, CDR2 YYEEEE. The CDR3 has 17 amino acids. The CDR3 spells CASSLGGAGGLSYEQYF. DNA of the CDR3: TGTGCCAGCAGCCTAGGAGGTGCGGGGGGCCTCTCCTACGAGCAGTACTTC. Combining the CDR3 with reference TRBV5-6 and TRBJ2-7 gives the whole variable domain DAGVTQSPTHLIKTRGQQVTLRCSPKSGHDTVSWYQQALGQGPQFIFQYYEEEERQRGNFPDRFSGHQFPNYSSELNVNALLLGDSALYLCASSLGGAGGLSYEQYFGPGTRLTVT.

The CDR3 DNA reads as TGCGCCAGCAGCCAACGGGGGGGCCGGTACAATGAGCAGTTCTTC. Protein: CASSQRGGRYNEQFF. V and J are TRBV4-3 and TRBJ2-1; 8 nucleotides line up with TRBD2. The CDR3 loop spans 15 amino acids. V lost 2 bases to trimming and J lost 4 bases; unmatched junction nucleotides: 4. Germline lookup yields CDR1 LGHNA and CDR2 YSLEER.

The J gene is TRBJ2-1, the V gene TRBV6-6, with TRBD2 identical over 7 bases. Losses at the gene ends were 4 bases for V and 1 base for J; bases not matched to a gene: 7. This CDR3 region has 16 residues. Germline lookup yields CDR1 MNHNY and CDR2 SVGAGI (reference sequence). The CDR3 nucleotides read TGTGCCAGCAGTTCCCCCGCCGGGGGGTCCTACAATGAGCAGTTCTTC. Translating it yields CASSSPAGGSYNEQFF.

The chain couples TRBV27 to TRBJ2-7, with 10 nucleotides matching TRBD2. Germline assignment: CDR1 MNHEY and CDR2 SMNVEV (reference sequence). This CDR3 contains 15 residues. Losses at the gene ends were 2 bases for V and 2 bases for J; bases not matched to a gene: 3. The CDR3 bases are TGTGCCAGCAGTTTAAGTAGCGGGGGGACCTACGAGCAGTACTTC. Translating gives CASSLSSGGTYEQYF.

V and J are TRBV3-1 (or the pseudogene TRBV3-2) and TRBJ1-1; no clear D. The V and J ends lost 1 base and 8 bases respectively, with 8 bases between them. The CDR3 contains 12 residues. CDR1 and CDR2 from the germline V gene are LGHDT and YNNKEL (reference sequence). The CDR3 sequence is CASSQGRREAFF. The CDR3 DNA follows: TGTGCCAGCAGCCAAGGGCGCCGGGAAGCTTTCTTT.

A note on this clone: A junction boundary mismatches the germline segment, possibly from a read error. J is TRBJ2-7 and V is TRBV7-9; D is uncertain. The V gene's germline CDR1 is SEHNR and CDR2 FQNEAQ (reference sequence). The CDR3 totals 13 residues. The chain's CDR3 is CASSITSSDEQYF. The CDR3 bases are TGTGCCAGCAGTATAACCTCCTCCGACGAGCAGTACTTC.

This chain joins TRBV7-9 and TRBJ1-2; TRBD1 is a possible D gene (5 bases). The V and J ends lost 1 base and 6 bases respectively, with 12 bases between them. The CDR3 has 14 amino acids. Germline loops: CDR1 SEHNR, CDR2 FQNEAQ (reference sequence). The chain's CDR3 is CASSLVGQGHGYTF. Here the CDR3 DNA reads TGTGCCAGCAGCTTAGTTGGACAAGGCCATGGCTACACCTTC.

The chain is built from TRBV7-6 and TRBJ1-2, with TRBD1 matching over 7 bases. Germline CDR1 and CDR2: SGHVS and FNYEAQ. V lost 3 bases, J lost 6 bases, and 13 bases stayed unmatched. The CDR3 is 16 residues long. This CDR3 reads CASSLTSPTGSDGYTF. The CDR3 nucleotides read TGTGCCAGCAGCTTGACAAGCCCGACAGGGTCGGATGGCTACACCTTC.